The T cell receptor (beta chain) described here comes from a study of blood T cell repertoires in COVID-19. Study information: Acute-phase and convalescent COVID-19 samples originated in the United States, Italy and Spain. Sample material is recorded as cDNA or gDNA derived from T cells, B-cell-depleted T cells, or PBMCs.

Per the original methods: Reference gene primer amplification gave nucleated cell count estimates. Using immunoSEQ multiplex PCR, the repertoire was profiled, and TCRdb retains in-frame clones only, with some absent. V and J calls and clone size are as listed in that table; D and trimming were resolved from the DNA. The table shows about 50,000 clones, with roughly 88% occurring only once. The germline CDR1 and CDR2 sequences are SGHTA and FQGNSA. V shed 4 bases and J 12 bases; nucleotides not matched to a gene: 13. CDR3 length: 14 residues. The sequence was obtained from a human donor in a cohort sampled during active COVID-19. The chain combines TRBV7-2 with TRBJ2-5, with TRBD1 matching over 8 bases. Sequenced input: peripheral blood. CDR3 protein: CASSSINPGQDKYF. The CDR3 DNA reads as TGTGCCAGCAGCTCGATCAATCCGGGACAGGACAAGTACTTC.